These 24 T cell receptor beta chains share one sample of origin, sequenced in a study of cytomegalovirus exposure and HLA in healthy donors. In the PCR, 60 Vbeta and 13 Jbeta primers were used. Generated by immunoSEQ multiplex PCR, the TCRdb table keeps only in-frame clones and is missing some. The sample holds hundreds of thousands of clones, roughly 80% seen once. Sequencing was done on a sample of PBMCs. These receptors were taken from a man younger than 40 in good health and CMV-seronegative.

This chain joins TRBV9 and TRBJ2-5, with 10 bases matching TRBD1. TRBJ2-7 matches the DNA end more closely, so the J call is doubtful. The germline CDR1 and CDR2 sequences are SGDLS and YYNGEE. The CDR3 extends over 15 amino acids. CDR3 in amino acids: CASSAGDRGGYEQYF. CDR3 sequence (DNA): TGTGCCAGCAGCGCAGGGGACAGGGGAGGCTACGAGCAGTACTTC.

The V gene is TRBV28, the J gene TRBJ1-5, with D maybe TRBD1 (5 bases). The V end was cut by 5 bases, the J end by 3 bases, with 11 bases between. The CDR3 length is 14 residues. CDR1 MDHEN and CDR2 SYDVKM come from the germline V gene. Here the CDR3 reads CASSTDSANQPQHF. The CDR3 DNA reads TGTGCCAGCAGTACCGACAGCGCCAATCAGCCCCAGCATTTT.

Note on this clone: The junction shows a germline mismatch at one end, possibly a read error. The chain links TRBV7-9 to TRBJ1-6, with D possibly being TRBD1 (5 bases). Germline V gives CDR1 SEHNR, CDR2 FQNEAQ (reference sequence). The CDR3 has 14 amino acids. CDR3: CSSSPGGGGSPLHF. The CDR3 region has the DNA TGTTCCAGCAGCCCGGGGGGGGGAGGTTCACCCCTCCACTTT.

A note on this clone: An end of the junction does not agree with germline; a read error may underlie this. Here the CDR3 reads CASRYSRDRGTDTQYF. The CDR3 region has the DNA TGTGCCAGCAGGTACTCCCGGGACAGGGGCACAGATACGCAGTATTTT. The chain is built from TRBV6-5 and TRBJ2-3; TRBD1 aligns across 9 bases. CDR1 and CDR2 (germline): MNHEY, SVGAGI. CDR3 length: 16 amino acids.

This sequence joins TRBV7-3 and TRBJ2-7; 10 nucleotides agree with TRBD1. Losses at the gene ends were 6 bases for V and 5 bases for J; bases not matched to a gene: 4. The germline CDR1 and CDR2 sequences are SGHTA and FQGTGA. The CDR3 runs 13 residues. This CDR3 is CASSRDRGNEQYF. The DNA of the CDR3 is TGTGCCAGCAGTCGGGACAGGGGTAACGAGCAGTACTTC.

V is TRBV9 and J is TRBJ2-2; TRBD1 agrees at 7 bases. Losses at the gene ends were 3 bases for V and 6 bases for J; bases not matched to a gene: 2. The CDR3 is 13 residues long. Germline assignment: CDR1 SGDLS and CDR2 YYNGEE. The CDR3 coding sequence is TGTGCCAGCAGCGCACAGGGGCCCGGGGAGCTGTTTTTT. Encoded protein: CASSAQGPGELFF.

The count of this clone is one. The CDR3 region is CASSYSWSSYEQYF. The DNA for the CDR3 is TGTGCCAGCAGTTACTCGTGGAGCTCCTACGAGCAGTACTTC. The rearrangement uses TRBV6-5 and TRBJ2-7, with D unresolved. CDR3 length equals 14 residues. Per the germline V gene, CDR1 is MNHEY and CDR2 is SVGAGI. The ends were cut back, 0 bases at V and 0 bases at J, with 6 bases in the middle.

The genes are TRBV5-1 and TRBJ2-1, with TRBD2 matching 9 bases. Trimming at V came to 2 bases and at J to 8 bases, leaving 8 bases not matched to a gene. CDR1 SGHRS and CDR2 YFSETQ come from the germline V gene. This CDR3 region has 15 residues. The CDR3 spells CASSFGLAIRDEQFF. The CDR3 nucleotides are TGCGCCAGCAGCTTCGGACTAGCGATCAGGGATGAGCAGTTCTTC.

This sequence joins TRBV4-1 and TRBJ1-2, with D unclear. The germline CDR1 and CDR2 sequences are MGHRA and YSYEKL. Deletions cut 0 bases from V and 0 bases from J, with 11 bases between. The CDR3 sequence is 16 residues long. CDR3: CASSQDPTPPNYGYTF. The CDR3 DNA reads TGCGCCAGCAGCCAAGATCCAACACCGCCTAACTATGGCTACACCTTC.

The chain is built from TRBV6-5 and TRBJ2-3; 7 bases map to TRBD2. Germline V CDR1 and CDR2: MNHEY, SVGAGI. V was clipped by 5 bases and J by 6 bases; unmatched bases: 11. This CDR3 is built from 15 residues. The CDR3 sequence: CASSAWMAGEDTQYF. In DNA, the CDR3 is TGTGCCAGCAGTGCATGGATGGCGGGGGAGGATACGCAGTATTTT.

This chain joins TRBV6-1 and TRBJ2-3, with a tentative D call TRBD2 (5 bases). Between the trimmed V and J ends, which lost 8 bases and 1 base, there was a span of 16 bases. The CDR3 spans 15 residues. Germline V gene data show CDR1 as MNHNS and CDR2 as SASEGT. DNA of the CDR3: TGTGCCAGCCGTTTGGCTAGCATCCGCACAGATACGCAGTATTTT. Translation gives CASRLASIRTDTQYF.

This clone has a handful of counts. V is TRBV10-2 and J is TRBJ2-5; 7 nucleotides align to TRBD2. After removal of 10 bases from V and 5 bases from J, the junction contained 4 bases not matched to a gene. This CDR3 contains 11 residues. Germline V CDR1 and CDR2: WSHSY, SAAADI. CDR3 residues: CATTGGETQYF. For the CDR3, the DNA is TGCGCCACCACGGGAGGCGAGACCCAGTACTTC.

V usage is TRBV6-1 and J usage is TRBJ1-2, with 10 bases that match TRBD1. The CDR3 contains 15 residues. In germline, CDR1 is MNHNS, CDR2 SASEGT. Trimming cost V 4 bases and J 3 bases; bases outside gene matches: 5. The CDR3 spells CASSGMGTGDYGYTF. CDR3 DNA sequence: TGTGCCAGCAGTGGGATGGGGACAGGGGACTATGGCTACACCTTC.

This clone was seen once. V usage is TRBV7-9 and J usage is TRBJ1-4, with TRBD1 identical over 7 bases. The CDR3 runs 14 residues. Germline V gene sequence: CDR1 SEHNR, CDR2 FQNEAQ (reference sequence). Trimming cost V 1 base and J 8 bases; bases outside gene matches: 4. The CDR3 reads CASSLDGTAEKLFF. CDR3 nucleotides: TGTGCCAGCAGCTTAGACGGGACAGCAGAAAAACTGTTTTTT.

The gene calls are TRBV5-5 and TRBJ2-7, with no clear D. Germline lookup yields CDR1 SGHKS and CDR2 YYEKEE (reference sequence). CDR3 length: 13 amino acids. Between the trimmed V and J ends, which lost 4 bases and 1 base, there was a span of 9 bases. The chain's CDR3 is CASSLDASYEQYF. CDR3 bases: TGTGCCAGCAGCCTAGACGCATCCTACGAGCAGTACTTC.

CDR3 coding DNA: TGTGCCAGCAGTTCTCCCTGGACAGGGCAGAATACGCAGTATTTT. It yields the protein CASSSPWTGQNTQYF. V usage is TRBV28 and J usage is TRBJ2-3, with TRBD1 matching over 8 bases. Unmatched junction bases numbered 10, after V lost 4 bases and J lost 7 bases. Per germline, CDR1 MDHEN and CDR2 SYDVKM. The CDR3 loop spans 15 amino acids.

Here the CDR3 reads CASSLSVVTEAFF. CDR3 coding DNA: TGCGCCAGCAGCCTTTCGGTAGTCACTGAAGCTTTCTTT. The chain has TRBV4-1 and TRBJ1-1, with D hard to call. The CDR3 consists of 13 residues. The germline V and J ends were trimmed by 4 bases and 4 bases, with 10 bases remaining between them. Germline loops: CDR1 MGHRA, CDR2 YSYEKL.

In this sample, this clone turned up a few times. The chain recombines TRBV4-1 with TRBJ1-1; D gene unclear. The V and J ends lost 3 bases and 3 bases respectively, with 11 bases between them. There are 14 residues in the CDR3. Germline CDR1 reads MGHRA; CDR2 reads YSYEKL. The CDR3: CASSQRTLDTEAFF. CDR3 DNA sequence: TGCGCCAGCAGCCAGAGAACGCTTGACACTGAAGCTTTCTTT.

This chain connects TRBV7-3 to TRBJ2-5; TRBD2 matches at 8 bases. V dropped 4 bases and J dropped 3; count of bases not matched to a gene: 10. This CDR3 comprises 16 residues. Looked up from germline, CDR1 is SGHTA and CDR2 is FQGTGA. CDR3 nucleotide sequence: TGTGCCAGCAGCTCAGAACTAGCGGCAATGGAAGAGACCCAGTACTTC. Amino acid sequence: CASSSELAAMEETQYF.

The chain links TRBV5-1 to TRBJ2-2; D is undetermined. The CDR3 length is 13 residues. Trimming cost V 1 base and J 6 bases, with 7 bases left between them. Germline CDR1 SGHRS, CDR2 YFSETQ. CDR3 bases: TGCGCCAGCAGCTTGAACAGTCCCGGGGAGCTGTTTTTT. Protein sequence: CASSLNSPGELFF.

In this sample, this clone turned up a few times. The chain combines TRBV4-1 with TRBJ1-2; 8 bases line up with TRBD1. Germline lookup yields CDR1 MGHRA and CDR2 YSYEKL. The CDR3 totals 16 residues. The V and J ends lost 5 bases and 3 bases, in that order; junction bases with no gene match: 11. CDR3 in DNA: TGCGCCAGCAGCTCTCCCACAGGGGGATCTGACTATGGCTACACCTTC. Encoded protein: CASSSPTGGSDYGYTF.

This clone was observed once. The CDR3 protein is CASSQDLPTTNEKLFF. In DNA form, the CDR3 reads TGTGCCAGCAGCCAAGATCTACCGACAACTAATGAAAAACTGTTTTTT. This chain links TRBV4-2 with TRBJ1-4, with unresolved D. Germline V gene data show CDR1 as LGHNA and CDR2 as YNFKEQ. This CDR3 is 16 amino acids long. V was pared by 0 bases and J by 0 bases, with 8 bases between.

V gene TRBV28 combines with J gene TRBJ2-5; weak D call: TRBD1 (6 bases). Trimming removed 6 bases from V and 2 bases from J, with 10 bases in between. The CDR3 totals 13 residues. Germline CDR1 and CDR2: MDHEN and SYDVKM. The CDR3 protein is CASRKTGQETQYF. The CDR3 DNA sequence: TGTGCCAGCAGAAAAACAGGGCAAGAGACCCAGTACTTC.

The chain is built from TRBV19 and TRBJ1-2; D is ambiguous. This CDR3 is built from 17 residues. Germline V CDR1 and CDR2: LNHDA, SQIVND (reference sequence). Trimming cost V 9 bases and J 4 bases, with 27 bases left between them. The CDR3 region has the DNA TGTGCCAGCGTTGACGTCTACCGGATATCAGGATCCTATGGCTACACCTTC. This codes for CASVDVYRISGSYGYTF.